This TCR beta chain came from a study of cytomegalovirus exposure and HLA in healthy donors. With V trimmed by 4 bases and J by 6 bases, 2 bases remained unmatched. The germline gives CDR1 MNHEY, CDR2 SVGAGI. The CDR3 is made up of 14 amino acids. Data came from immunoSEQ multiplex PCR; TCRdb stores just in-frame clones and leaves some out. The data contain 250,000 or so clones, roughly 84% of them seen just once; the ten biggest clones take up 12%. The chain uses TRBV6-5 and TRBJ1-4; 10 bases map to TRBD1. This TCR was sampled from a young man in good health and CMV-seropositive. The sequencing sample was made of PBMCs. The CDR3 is CASSSTGGDEKLFF. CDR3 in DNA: TGTGCCAGCAGTTCGACAGGGGGCGATGAAAAACTGTTTTTT.